The 29 T cell receptor beta chains below come from one sample, sequenced in a study of blood T cells in healthy people across ages. A second 7 to 11 cycle PCR used barcoded and J-beta primers. TCRdb reanalysed the 5' RACE reads using MiXCR and keeps one entry per CDR3 protein. The sample has approximately 1.5 million distinct CDR3 sequences, about 31% seen once. The sequencing input was blood. The receptors stem from a woman aged 25 to 45 in good health.

The chain links TRBV20-1 to TRBJ2-3; possible D gene TRBD2, 5 bases. Trimming removed 0 bases from V and 2 bases from J, with 15 bases in between. Germline V lookup: CDR1 DFQATT, CDR2 SNEGSKA (reference sequence). This CDR3 spans 16 amino acids. This chain's CDR3 is CSARDNAAGSTDTQYF. As DNA, the CDR3 is TGCAGTGCTAGAGATAATGCCGCGGGTTCCACAGATACGCAGTATTTT.

This clonotype came up once. A read error may explain this, as a much larger clone is one base away. The rearrangement uses TRBV5-5 and TRBJ2-5; 7 nucleotides agree with TRBD1. The end of the DNA fits TRBJ2-7 better, so the J call may be wrong. Germline V lookup: CDR1 SGHKS, CDR2 YYEKEE (reference sequence). The CDR3 loop spans 14 amino acids. CDR3 residues: CASSPGPGGYEQYF. As DNA, the CDR3 is TGTGCCAGCAGCCCGGGACCAGGGGGCTACGAGCAGTACTTC.

This clonotype is labeled as medium-sized. DNA of the CDR3: TGCAGTGCTAGAGGACTAGCAACACAATCGCGCGAGCAGTACTTC. This sequence encodes CSARGLATQSREQYF. The rearrangement uses TRBV20-1 and TRBJ2-7; 7 bases are shared with TRBD2. Germline trimming cut 1 base from V and 6 bases from J; bases unmatched to any gene: 12. In germline, CDR1 is DFQATT, CDR2 SNEGSKA (reference sequence). This CDR3 has 15 residues.

This clonotype was seen once. The chain has TRBV5-6 and TRBJ1-2; TRBD1 is a possible D gene (5 bases). CDR3 size: 15 residues. The germline gives CDR1 SGHDT, CDR2 YYEEEE. Trimming left V 4 bases short and J 0 bases short, with 13 bases between. CDR3 loop: CASSHGHRANYGYTF. CDR3 nucleotides: TGTGCCAGCAGCCACGGACACAGAGCTAACTATGGCTACACCTTC.

J is TRBJ2-1 and V is TRBV7-8; 7 nucleotides agree with TRBD2. The V gene's germline CDR1 is SGHVS and CDR2 FQNEAQ. V was pared by 2 bases and J by 6 bases, with 4 bases of the junction left unmatched. The CDR3 has 14 residues. In DNA form, the CDR3 reads TGTGCCAGCAGCTTACGGACTAGATCCAATGAGCAGTTCTTC. Its translation: CASSLRTRSNEQFF.

A note on this clonotype: The germline gene is not matched at one end of the junction; a read error may be the cause. V is TRBV4-1 and J is TRBJ2-1; the match to TRBD2 covers 14 bases. The CDR3 is made up of 16 amino acids. Germline V gene lookup returns CDR1 MGHRA and CDR2 YSYEKL. CDR3 residues: CPSSPGLAGEYNEQFF. The CDR3 coding sequence is TGCCCCAGCAGCCCGGGACTAGCGGGAGAGTACAATGAGCAGTTCTTC.

A few counts support this clonotype. The genes are TRBV5-1 and TRBJ2-1; 13 nucleotides line up with TRBD2. J lost 5 bases, V lost 4 bases, and 6 bases had no gene match. There are 16 residues in the CDR3. CDR1 SGHRS and CDR2 YFSETQ come from the germline V gene. CDR3 coding DNA: TGCGCCAGCAGCCCAGGGACTAGCGGGATTCACAATGAGCAGTTCTTC. It is translated as CASSPGTSGIHNEQFF.

This clonotype showed up just a few times. The V call is TRBV4-2, the J call TRBJ2-7, with 12 bases aligning to TRBD2. CDR1 is LGHNA and CDR2 is YNFKEQ in the germline V gene. Losses at the gene ends were 3 bases for V and 0 bases for J; bases not matched to a gene: 9. The CDR3 is 18 amino acids. In nucleotides, the CDR3 is TGTGCCAGCAGCCAGCATTTCCTGACTAGCGGGAGCTCCTACGAGCAGTACTTC. This gives the protein CASSQHFLTSGSSYEQYF.

The sample holds many counts of this clonotype. The CDR3, as DNA: TGTGCCAGCAGTCAATCCGGGGCCTCCCTTAGGAATGAGCAGTTCTTC. As protein: CASSQSGASLRNEQFF. J is TRBJ2-1 and V is TRBV12-3 or TRBV12-4, with D possibly being TRBD1 or TRBD2 (5 bases each). The CDR3 length is 16 residues. Trimming stripped 5 bases from V and 7 bases from J, with 21 bases between.

This clonotype turned up a few times. V and J are TRBV15 and TRBJ1-2, with D perhaps matching TRBD1 (6 bases). V was pared by 7 bases and J by 4 bases, with 13 bases between. Germline assignment: CDR1 LNHNV and CDR2 YYDKDF (reference sequence). The CDR3 length is 13 residues. The CDR3 DNA sequence: TGTGCCACCACCTTTGACAGGTCCTATGGCTACACCTTC. Translation gives CATTFDRSYGYTF.

This clonotype appeared a few times. The chain carries TRBV5-1 and TRBJ2-1; 8 bases line up with TRBD1. Germline trimming cut 5 bases from V and 3 bases from J; bases unmatched to any gene: 10. The CDR3 consists of 16 residues. Germline V CDR1 and CDR2: SGHRS, YFSETQ. CDR3 sequence: CASSLGSRGLYNEQFF. CDR3 nucleotides: TGCGCCAGCAGTCTGGGGAGCAGGGGGCTCTACAATGAGCAGTTCTTC.

This clonotype has just a few counts. This chain uses TRBV3-1 with TRBJ2-3; 8 nucleotides align to TRBD2. This CDR3 spans 17 amino acids. From germline, CDR1 is LGHDT and CDR2 YNNKEL (reference sequence). J was trimmed by 10 bases and V by 4 bases; bases with no gene match: 19. CDR3 residues: CASSPPLLRGAVKAQYF. For the CDR3, the DNA is TGTGCCAGCAGCCCCCCTCTTTTGCGGGGGGCCGTTAAGGCGCAGTATTTT.

Worth noting for this clonotype: Germline and junction disagree at one end, which may indicate a read error. This sequence joins TRBV12-3 or TRBV12-4 and TRBJ2-1, with TRBD1 identical over 9 bases. The CDR3 consists of 15 residues. CDR3 loop: CASRTGTGRYNGQFF. DNA of the CDR3: TGTGCCAGCCGGACTGGGACAGGGCGCTACAATGGGCAGTTCTTC.

In the case of this clonotype: At one boundary the junction diverges from the germline segment, which might be a read error. The J gene is TRBJ2-5, the V gene TRBV12-5; D may be TRBD2 (5 bases). CDR3 length: 12 residues. Germline CDR1 is LGHNT and CDR2 is FRNRAP. CDR3 nucleotides: TGTGCTAGTGGTTTGGTGGGAGAGATCCAGTACTTC. As protein: CASGLVGEIQYF.

V is TRBV13 and J is TRBJ1-5; 7 nucleotides agree with TRBD1. CDR1 and CDR2 from the germline V gene are PRHDT and FYEKMQ (reference sequence). The CDR3 contains 15 residues. With 0 bases clipped from V and 13 bases from J, the junction kept 12 bases outside the gene matches. The CDR3: CASSLGGDRIFPQHF. CDR3 DNA: TGTGCCAGCAGCTTAGGCGGGGACAGAATATTTCCACAGCATTTT.

This sequence joins TRBV7-2 and TRBJ2-7, with D hard to call. V gave up 8 bases and J gave up 2 bases, with 19 bases separating them. This CDR3 region has 15 residues. The germline V gene encodes CDR1 SGHTA and CDR2 FQGNSA. This chain's CDR3 is CASVPPNWNAYEQYF. CDR3 coding DNA: TGTGCCAGCGTCCCTCCTAACTGGAATGCCTACGAGCAGTACTTC.

The chain is built from TRBV10-3 and TRBJ2-7, with 8 bases identical to TRBD2. Germline V gene lookup returns CDR1 ENHRY and CDR2 SYGVKD. This CDR3 spans 13 amino acids. Trimming removed 8 bases from V and 9 bases from J; junction bases left unmatched: 12. CDR3 in DNA: TGTGCCATCGCGGCCGGGCGGGGGGATGGGCAGTACTTC. Protein product: CAIAAGRGDGQYF.

The chain joins TRBV9 to TRBJ2-2, with D hard to call. The germline V and J ends were trimmed by 0 bases and 0 bases, with 18 bases remaining between them. Germline lookup yields CDR1 SGDLS and CDR2 YYNGEE. The length of the CDR3 is 19 residues. CDR3 sequence (DNA): TGTGCCAGCAGCGTAGTCCCCTTCCCTTATACGACGAACACCGGGGAGCTGTTTTTT. It encodes CASSVVPFPYTTNTGELFF. The variable domain in full, completed from reference TRBV9 and TRBJ2-2, reads DSGVTQTPKHLITATGQRVTLRCSPRSGDLSVYWYQQSLDQGLQFLIQYYNGEERAKGNILERFSAQQFPDLHSELNLSSLELGDSALYFCASSVVPFPYTTNTGELFFGEGSRLTVL.

CDR3 sequence (DNA): TGTGCCATCAGTAATGGGGGTGTGGCTGAAGCTTTCTTT. This codes for CAISNGGVAEAFF. The rearrangement joins TRBV10-3 to TRBJ1-1; TRBD1 is a possible D gene (5 bases). The V end was cut by 5 bases, the J end by 6 bases, with 13 bases between. CDR1 ENHRY and CDR2 SYGVKD come from the germline V gene. The CDR3 covers 13 residues.

The CDR3 nucleotides are TGTGCCACTTCACCGGACAGGGGGCGAGGCTATGGCTACACCTTC. It translates to CATSPDRGRGYGYTF. The V gene is TRBV6-1, the J gene TRBJ1-2; 11 nucleotides match TRBD1. Germline V lookup: CDR1 MNHNS, CDR2 SASEGT. V lost 10 bases and J lost 4; bases outside the gene matches: 11. The CDR3 covers 15 residues.

The V and J genes are TRBV20-1 and TRBJ2-1; 8 nucleotides match TRBD2. This CDR3 contains 13 residues. Germline-derived CDR1 and CDR2 are DFQATT and SNEGSKA (reference sequence). The J segment lost 6 bases and the V segment lost 8 bases, leaving 9 bases of the junction unmatched. The CDR3 DNA reads TGCAGTACTCTTCGAGCGGGAGTCAATGAGCAGTTCTTC. It is translated as CSTLRAGVNEQFF.

This clonotype was picked up many times. The chain is built from TRBV12-3 or TRBV12-4 and TRBJ2-1; 7 bases map to TRBD2. V dropped 6 bases and J dropped 9; count of bases not matched to a gene: 11. The CDR3 has 14 amino acids. The CDR3 sequence is CASSFRRELSEQFF. In nucleotides, the CDR3 is TGTGCCAGCAGCTTTAGGCGGGAGCTTAGTGAGCAGTTCTTC.

The chain employs TRBV6-1 and TRBJ1-2; D perhaps matches TRBD1 (5 bases). Germline V CDR1 and CDR2: MNHNS, SASEGT. The length of the CDR3 is 12 residues. Deletions cut 3 bases from V and 7 bases from J, with 9 bases between. The CDR3 nucleotides read TGTGCCAGCAGTGAGCAGGGCTGTGGCTACACCTTC. It specifies CASSEQGCGYTF.

The J gene is TRBJ2-7, the V gene TRBV4-1, with D unclear. The CDR3 runs to 14 residues. Trimming took off 3 bases at V and 3 bases at J, with 12 bases between the two ends. Looked up from germline, CDR1 is MGHRA and CDR2 is YSYEKL. The DNA of the CDR3 is TGCGCCAGCAGCCAGAGTGGCCGCCTCTACGAGCAGTACTTC. Translated, it gives CASSQSGRLYEQYF.

V usage is TRBV10-3 and J usage is TRBJ1-1; D not resolved. The CDR3 consists of 13 residues. Trimming pared 8 bases from V and 0 bases from J, leaving 10 bases between. CDR1 and CDR2 from the germline V gene are ENHRY and SYGVKD. The CDR3 DNA sequence: TGTGCCATCGAACAGCAGATGAACACTGAAGCTTTCTTT. Translating it yields CAIEQQMNTEAFF.

A few counts support this clonotype. V is TRBV4-2 and J is TRBJ1-1; 7 nucleotides match TRBD1. The CDR3 has 15 residues. CDR1 and CDR2 (germline): LGHNA, YNFKEQ. Trimming cost V 3 bases and J 0 bases; bases outside gene matches: 4. In nucleotides, the CDR3 is TGTGCCAGCAGCCAGGGACAGCTCATGAACACTGAAGCTTTCTTT. It specifies CASSQGQLMNTEAFF.

The chain recombines TRBV7-8 with TRBJ2-7, with 7 bases identical to TRBD2. Germline-derived CDR1 and CDR2 are SGHVS and FQNEAQ. This CDR3 has 16 amino acids. The ends lost 0 bases at V and 0 bases at J; junction bases unmatched: 5. DNA for the CDR3: TGTGCCAGCAGCTTAGCTAGGCGGGGGAACTCCTACGAGCAGTACTTC. Amino acids: CASSLARRGNSYEQYF.

In its sample, this clonotype was seen a few times. The chain couples TRBV12-3 or TRBV12-4 to TRBJ2-3; 11 bases match TRBD2. The CDR3 runs 14 residues. V lost 0 bases, J lost 8 bases, and 1 base stayed unmatched. DNA of the CDR3: TGTGCCAGCAGTTTAGCGCTAGCGGGGGGTACGCAGTATTTT. Translation: CASSLALAGGTQYF.

The chain recombines TRBV6-1 with TRBJ2-7; D ambiguous. Germline CDR1 MNHNS, CDR2 SASEGT. V was pared by 7 bases and J by 1 base, with 14 bases between. The CDR3 loop spans 14 amino acids. CDR3 in DNA: TGTGCCAGCAACCGGGCCCTCACTTCCTACGAGCAGTACTTC. Its protein is CASNRALTSYEQYF.